The entry below describes one T cell receptor (beta chain). The germline V gene has CDR1 SGHRS and CDR2 YFSETQ. The length of the CDR3 is 13 residues. V was trimmed by 4 bases and J by 1 base, leaving 8 bases between them. This record belongs to a study of blood T cell repertoires in COVID-19. Study-wide background: Both acute and convalescent COVID-19 samples were obtained from the United States, Italy and Spain.

Assay: immunoSEQ multiplex PCR; the TCRdb copy retains only in-frame clones and omits some. The sample holds hundreds of thousands of clones, 85% to 90% seen once. This receptor was taken from a woman in her 50s with COVID-19, enrolled during active disease. V and J are TRBV5-1 and TRBJ1-1; D remains unclear. The sample taken for sequencing was peripheral blood. CDR3 coding DNA: TGCGCCAGCAGCCAATACAGGAACACTGAAGCTTTCTTT. Translation: CASSQYRNTEAFF.